This T cell receptor beta chain originates from a study of cytomegalovirus exposure and HLA in healthy donors. Study summary: There were some 400 genotyped donors. Of these, 81% fell in the genetic ancestry cluster associated with self-reported Caucasian donors.

Trimming took 2 bases from V and 15 from J; bases not matched to a gene: 8. The CDR3 has 14 amino acids. CDR1 is LNHDA and CDR2 is SQIVND in the germline V gene (reference sequence). Regarding this clone: Its antigen is not identified.

Study findings and constraints: Data from an earlier analysis indicated that most TCR beta V segments were productive either about 87% or about 30% of the time.

PCR amplification relied on 60 Vbeta primers (plus 13 Jbeta primers). Data came from immunoSEQ multiplex PCR; TCRdb stores just in-frame clones and leaves some out. Seen here are around 130,000 clones, around 65% observed once, and the top ten hold 1.5%. The TCR sequence derives from a man aged 18 to 30 in good health and CMV-seronegative. The specimen sequenced was PBMCs. The J gene is TRBJ2-1, the V gene TRBV19, with TRBD2 identical over 12 bases. CDR3 in amino acids: CASSISQTSGRLFF. CDR3 in DNA: TGTGCCAGTAGTATATCGCAGACTAGCGGGAGATTGTTCTTC. The full variable domain, rest sourced from reference TRBV19 and TRBJ2-1, is DGGITQSPKYLFRKEGQNVTLSCEQNLNHDAMYWYRQDPGQGLRLIYYSQIVNDFQKGDIAEGYSVSREKKESFPLTVTSAQKNPTAFYLCASSISQTSGRLFFGPGTRLTVL.